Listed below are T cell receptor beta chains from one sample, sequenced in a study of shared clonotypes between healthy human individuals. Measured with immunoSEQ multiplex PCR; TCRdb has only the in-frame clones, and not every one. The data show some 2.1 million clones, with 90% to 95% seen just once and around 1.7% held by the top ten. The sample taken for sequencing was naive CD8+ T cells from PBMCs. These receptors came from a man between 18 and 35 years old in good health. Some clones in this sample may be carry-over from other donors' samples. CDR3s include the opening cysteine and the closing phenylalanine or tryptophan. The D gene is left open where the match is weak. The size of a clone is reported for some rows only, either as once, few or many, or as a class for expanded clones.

CASSLRTGVDTQYF,TGTGCCAGCAGCTTGAGGACAGGGGTGGATACGCAGTATTTT,TRBV5-6,once,TRBD1,TRBJ2-3
CASSRRKDRHEQYF,TGTGCCAGCAGCCGACGAAAGGATCGCCACGAGCAGTACTTC,TRBV7-3,-,-,TRBJ2-7
CASRRKGARVEAFF,TGTGCCAGTAGGCGCAAGGGGGCGAGGGTTGAAGCTTTCTTT,TRBV19,-,TRBD1,TRBJ1-1
CASRQGLNTEAFF,TGTGCCAGCAGACAGGGTTTGAACACTGAAGCTTTCTTT,TRBV27,-,-,TRBJ1-1
CASSATGESTDTQYF,TGTGCCAGCAGCGCTACAGGGGAGAGCACAGATACGCAGTATTTT,TRBV5-4,once,TRBD1,TRBJ2-3
CASSFLRGSEETQYF,TGTGCCAGCAGTTTTTTAAGGGGAAGCGAAGAGACCCAGTACTTC,TRBV27,-,-,TRBJ2-5
CASSYGDRGLYEQYF,TGTGCCAGCAGTTATGGGGACAGGGGGCTATACGAGCAGTACTTC,TRBV6-5,-,TRBD1,TRBJ2-7
CASTIATSSNEQFF,TGTGCCAGCACCATAGCAACGAGTTCGAATGAGCAGTTCTTC,TRBV27,-,-,TRBJ2-1
CASSLGQGVAGNTIYF,TGTGCCAGCAGCTTGGGGCAGGGTGTCGCTGGAAACACCATATATTTT,TRBV5-4,-,-,TRBJ1-3
CAISESKWREGPILTALFF,TGTGCCATCAGTGAGTCGAAGTGGCGGGAGGGCCCGATATTAACCGCGCTGTTTTTT,TRBV10-3,once,TRBD2,TRBJ2-2
CASSFTGQEGFNEQFF,TGTGCCAGCAGCTTCACGGGACAGGAGGGCTTCAATGAGCAGTTCTTC,TRBV11-2,-,TRBD1,TRBJ2-1
CASSPMGLYEQYF,TGTGCCAGCAGTCCAATGGGACTCTACGAGCAGTACTTC,TRBV27,-,-,TRBJ2-7
CAISESRDRAYYEQYF,TGTGCCATCAGTGAGTCTCGGGACAGGGCATACTACGAGCAGTACTTC,TRBV10-3,-,TRBD1,TRBJ2-7
CASRFRDRGNTEAFF,TGTGCCAGCAGATTCCGGGACAGGGGTAACACTGAAGCTTTCTTT,TRBV28,-,TRBD1,TRBJ1-1
CSVIPGGGHEQYF,TGCAGCGTGATCCCGGGAGGGGGTCACGAGCAGTACTTC,TRBV29-1,-,TRBD2,TRBJ2-7
CAISGTSDFYEQYF,TGTGCCATCAGTGGGACTAGCGACTTCTACGAGCAGTACTTC,TRBV10-3,-,TRBD2,TRBJ2-7
CASSFSGFEQFF,TGCGCCAGCAGCTTTAGTGGCTTTGAGCAGTTCTTC,TRBV5-1,-,-,TRBJ2-1
CASGDRIYEQYF,TGTGCCAGCGGGGACAGGATCTACGAGCAGTACTTC,TRBV6-1,-,TRBD1,TRBJ2-7
CASSATTGTHFGNQPQHF,TGTGCCAGCAGCGCTACGACAGGTACTCACTTCGGCAATCAGCCCCAGCATTTT,TRBV7-9,-,-,TRBJ1-5
CASSYRAALEAFF,TGTGCCAGCAGTTATAGGGCAGCTCTAGAAGCTTTCTTT,TRBV6-5,-,-,TRBJ1-1
CASSLASRAGGLYEQYF,TGCGCCAGCAGCTTGGCCAGCAGGGCGGGAGGCTTATACGAGCAGTACTTC,TRBV5-1,-,TRBD2,TRBJ2-7
CASSFGDGAYEQYF,TGTGCCAGCAGTTTTGGGGACGGTGCCTACGAGCAGTACTTC,TRBV27,-,-,TRBJ2-7
CASRPGQGLYYEQYF,TGTGCCAGCAGGCCCGGGCAGGGCTTATACTACGAGCAGTACTTC,TRBV6-5,-,-,TRBJ2-7
CASSLTQGATEAFF,TGTGCCAGCAGCTTAACCCAGGGGGCCACTGAAGCTTTCTTT,TRBV7-9,-,TRBD1,TRBJ1-1
CASSSLGTGGGGELFF,TGCGCCAGCAGCTCTCTGGGGACAGGGGGCGGCGGGGAGCTGTTTTTT,TRBV5-1,-,TRBD1,TRBJ2-2
CASSTKRESVGELFF,TGTGCCAGTAGTACCAAGCGGGAGAGCGTCGGGGAGCTGTTTTTT,TRBV19,-,TRBD2,TRBJ2-2
CASSLVGHEQYF,TGTGCCAGCAGCTTAGTAGGGCACGAGCAGTACTTC,TRBV7-8,-,-,TRBJ2-7
CASTTPGTGETQYF,TGTGCCAGCACTACCCCAGGGACAGGGGAGACCCAGTACTTC,TRBV11-2,once,TRBD1,TRBJ2-5
CASSFGLFNEQFF,TGTGCCAGCAGCTTCGGACTCTTCAATGAGCAGTTCTTC,TRBV7-2,-,-,TRBJ2-1
CASSQADGHYEQYF,TGTGCCAGCAGCCAAGCCGACGGACACTACGAGCAGTACTTC,TRBV14,-,-,TRBJ2-7
CASSLFAGPPYGYTF,TGTGCCAGCAGCTTATTCGCAGGGCCTCCCTATGGCTACACCTTC,TRBV7-8,-,-,TRBJ1-2
CASSEWGHYEQYF,TGTGCCAGCAGTGAATGGGGGCACTACGAGCAGTACTTC,TRBV25-1,-,-,TRBJ2-7
CAISSSGNSYEQYF,TGTGCCATCAGCTCGAGCGGCAACTCCTACGAGCAGTACTTC,TRBV10-3,-,-,TRBJ2-7
CAWSGSGDEQFF,TGTGCCTGGAGTGGCTCAGGGGATGAGCAGTTCTTC,TRBV30,-,-,TRBJ2-1
CASSIVPSLVNEQFF,TGTGCCAGTAGTATAGTCCCCAGCTTAGTCAATGAGCAGTTCTTC,TRBV19,-,-,TRBJ2-1
CASSLPIRDGYEQYF,TGTGCCAGCAGTTTACCCATCCGGGACGGCTACGAGCAGTACTTC,TRBV28,-,-,TRBJ2-7
CASTGLNTEAFF,TGTGCCAGCACCGGGTTGAACACTGAAGCTTTCTTT,TRBV28,-,-,TRBJ1-1
CASSPGVGPRIYEQYF,TGTGCCAGCAGTCCTGGGGTGGGCCCTCGGATCTACGAGCAGTACTTC,TRBV27,once,-,TRBJ2-7
CAISPNYNEQFF,TGTGCCATCTCCCCAAACTACAATGAGCAGTTCTTC,TRBV10-3,-,-,TRBJ2-1
CASSFQRVEQFF,TGTGCCAGCAGCTTTCAGCGGGTTGAGCAGTTCTTC,TRBV7-9,-,-,TRBJ2-1